Below are 31 T cell receptor beta chains sequenced from a single sample in a study of blood T cell repertoires in COVID-19. Some clones are missing from TCRdb's copy, which holds only in-frame ones; the method was immunoSEQ multiplex PCR. The sample consists of roughly 400,000 clones, roughly nine tenths of them appearing once. Sequencing input: PBMCs or T cells enriched from blood (not recorded which). These receptors all come from a woman aged 40 to 50 who had been exposed to COVID-19.

The chain joins TRBV5-4 to TRBJ1-1; 8 bases match TRBD1. The germline CDR1 and CDR2 sequences are SGHNT and YYREEE (reference sequence). Trimming cost V 4 bases and J 2 bases; bases outside gene matches: 7. The CDR3 has 15 residues. The CDR3 DNA follows: TGTGCCAGCAGCCTTCGGACAGGGAGTAACACTGAAGCTTTCTTT. It is translated as CASSLRTGSNTEAFF.

V is TRBV9 and J is TRBJ2-1; TRBD1 might be the D (5 bases). This CDR3 contains 13 residues. Looked up from germline, CDR1 is SGDLS and CDR2 is YYNGEE. Trimming left V 5 bases short and J 7 bases short, with 13 bases between. CDR3 residues: CASSHTQANEQFF. The CDR3 DNA reads as TGTGCCAGCAGTCATACACAGGCGAATGAGCAGTTCTTC.

Only a few counts were recorded for this clone. The chain carries TRBV3-1 (or the pseudogene TRBV3-2) and TRBJ1-2; a weak D match, TRBD1 (5 bases). This CDR3 spans 14 amino acids. Germline values: CDR1 LGHDT, CDR2 YNNKEL (reference sequence). V gave up 0 bases and J gave up 8 bases, with 13 bases separating them. The CDR3 spells CASSQDLGDQGYTF. In nucleotides, the CDR3 is TGTGCCAGCAGCCAAGATTTAGGGGATCAAGGCTACACCTTC.

A word on this clone: Other nucleotide sequences in the sample specify the same CDR3. The gene calls are TRBV19 and TRBJ1-2, with D maybe TRBD1 (6 bases). Trimming took off 3 bases at V and 4 bases at J, with 12 bases between the two ends. CDR1 is LNHDA, CDR2 SQIVND, per germline (reference sequence). The CDR3 consists of 14 residues. CDR3 sequence (DNA): TGTGCCAGTAGTATCCCGGGACAACTCTATGGCTACACCTTC. Translating it yields CASSIPGQLYGYTF.

This clone was observed a few times. The rearrangement uses TRBV2 and TRBJ2-3; 13 nucleotides line up with TRBD2. CDR3 size: 16 residues. Germline V gives CDR1 SNHLY, CDR2 FYNNEI. Unmatched junction bases numbered 11, after V lost 6 bases and J lost 8 bases. The CDR3 region has the DNA TGTGCCAGCAGCGATAGGACTAGCGGGAGTAGTCGTACGCAGTATTTT. As protein: CASSDRTSGSSRTQYF.

The chain recombines TRBV11-3 with TRBJ2-3; TRBD2 aligns across 13 bases. Germline CDR1 and CDR2: SGHNT and YENEEA. The ends lost 5 bases at V and 1 base at J; junction bases unmatched: 6. The CDR3 has 17 amino acids. This chain's CDR3 is CASSPRTSGRGTDTQYF. DNA for the CDR3: TGTGCCAGCAGCCCGAGGACTAGCGGGAGAGGCACAGATACGCAGTATTTT.

The rearrangement uses TRBV10-2 and TRBJ2-3; TRBD1 matches 7 bases. Germline-derived CDR1 and CDR2 are WSHSY and SAAADI. V trimming: 6 bases; J trimming: 11 bases; junction bases outside the gene matches: 17. This CDR3 has 15 residues. CDR3 coding DNA: TGCGCCAGCAGGAACCTACAGGGGCCCTTAATTATGCAGTATTTT. Translating it yields CASRNLQGPLIMQYF.

This chain links TRBV15 with TRBJ2-1, with TRBD1 as a possible D gene (7 bases). CDR1 is LNHNV, CDR2 YYDKDF, per germline (reference sequence). The CDR3 runs to 16 residues. The V and J ends lost 0 bases and 5 bases respectively, with 14 bases between them. CDR3: CATSRDWAGGNNEQFF. CDR3 coding DNA: TGTGCCACCAGCAGAGATTGGGCAGGGGGGAACAATGAGCAGTTCTTC.

The genes are TRBV7-2 and TRBJ2-7; D may be TRBD2 (6 bases). CDR1 and CDR2 from the germline V gene are SGHTA and FQGNSA. Trimming shortened V by 5 bases and J by 2 bases, and 16 bases separated the two germline ends. The CDR3 extends over 15 amino acids. CDR3 coding DNA: TGTGCCAGCAGCCTCACGTTGGGGGAGGCCTACGAGCAGTACTTC. Protein sequence: CASSLTLGEAYEQYF. The full variable domain, completed using reference TRBV7-2 and TRBJ2-7, is GAGVSQSPSNKVTEKGKDVELRCDPISGHTALYWYRQSLGQGLEFLIYFQGNSAPDKSGLPSDRFSAERTGGSVSTLTIQRTQQEDSAVYLCASSLTLGEAYEQYFGPGTRLTVT.

The rearrangement uses TRBV7-2 and TRBJ1-2; the match to TRBD1 covers 9 bases. Germline CDR1 reads SGHTA; CDR2 reads FQGNSA. The CDR3 length is 15 residues. V shed 4 bases, J shed 6 bases, and the junction held 9 bases outside the gene matches. CDR3 nucleotide sequence: TGTGCCAGCAGCTCAACGGGACAGGGAAGAGATGGCTACACCTTC. This encodes CASSSTGQGRDGYTF.

For the CDR3, the DNA is TGTGCCAGCAGCTTGCAGGGAGGTAACACTGAAGCTTTCTTT. Translating it yields CASSLQGGNTEAFF. This chain connects TRBV5-8 to TRBJ1-1; TRBD1 is a possible D gene (5 bases). The CDR3 sequence is 14 residues long. Germline V gene data show CDR1 as SGHTS and CDR2 as YDEGEE. V was pared by 1 base and J by 2 bases, with 9 bases between.

This clone was counted once. The chain carries TRBV5-4 and TRBJ1-1, with TRBD1 identical over 7 bases. The V and J ends lost 4 bases and 3 bases, in that order; junction bases with no gene match: 6. CDR3 size: 14 residues. Germline CDR1 and CDR2: SGHNT and YYREEE (reference sequence). The CDR3 is CASSVGQVYTEAFF. The DNA for the CDR3 is TGTGCCAGCAGCGTCGGACAGGTTTACACTGAAGCTTTCTTT. The full variable domain, its missing parts supplied by reference TRBV5-4 and TRBJ1-1, is ETGVTQSPTHLIKTRGQQVTLRCSSQSGHNTVSWYQQALGQGPQFIFQYYREEENGRGNFPPRFSGLQFPNYSSELNVNALELDDSALYLCASSVGQVYTEAFFGQGTRLTVV.

The chain recombines TRBV3-1 (or the pseudogene TRBV3-2) with TRBJ2-5, with 13 positions matching TRBD2. The germline gives CDR1 LGHDT, CDR2 YNNKEL (reference sequence). There are 18 residues in the CDR3. Unmatched junction bases numbered 9, after V lost 0 bases and J lost 5 bases. The DNA of the CDR3 is TGTGCCAGCAGCCAAGATTTACTAGCGGGGGGGCATTTGGAGACCCAGTACTTC. Protein product: CASSQDLLAGGHLETQYF.

The chain recombines TRBV2 with TRBJ2-5; perhaps TRBD1 as D (5 bases). Germline V gene data show CDR1 as SNHLY and CDR2 as FYNNEI. The V end was cut by 3 bases, the J end by 5 bases, with 13 bases between. This CDR3 has 14 amino acids. CDR3 sequence (DNA): TGTGCCAGCAGTGAGAATAGGGGTGGGGAGACCCAGTACTTC. Amino acid sequence: CASSENRGGETQYF. The whole variable domain, filled in from reference TRBV2 and TRBJ2-5, reads EPEVTQTPSHQVTQMGQEVILRCVPISNHLYFYWYRQILGQKVEFLVSFYNNEISEKSEIFDDQFSVERPDGSNFTLKIRSTKLEDSAMYFCASSENRGGETQYFGPGTRLLVL.

The rearrangement uses TRBV27 and TRBJ1-1; 7 positions match TRBD1. Germline trimming cut 5 bases from V and 4 bases from J; bases unmatched to any gene: 10. The CDR3 sequence is 15 residues long. Looked up from germline, CDR1 is MNHEY and CDR2 is SMNVEV (reference sequence). The CDR3 DNA follows: TGTGCCAGCAGTCTGAGACAGGGAAGTGGCACTGAAGCTTTCTTT. It is translated as CASSLRQGSGTEAFF.

The J gene is TRBJ2-5, the V gene TRBV10-3; the D gene is possibly TRBD2 (5 bases). The V gene's germline CDR1 is ENHRY and CDR2 SYGVKD. Trimming shortened V by 3 bases and J by 2 bases, and 10 bases separated the two germline ends. The CDR3 length is 14 residues. CDR3 amino acids: CAISDGVGQETQYF. In DNA form, the CDR3 reads TGTGCCATCAGTGACGGGGTAGGTCAAGAGACCCAGTACTTC.

The genes are TRBV7-8 and TRBJ1-2; TRBD1 aligns across 8 bases. V dropped 5 bases and J dropped 8; count of bases not matched to a gene: 13. Germline V gene sequence: CDR1 SGHVS, CDR2 FQNEAQ. The CDR3 has 15 residues. CDR3 sequence reads: CASSQIQGGVGGYTF. CDR3 DNA: TGTGCCAGCAGCCAAATACAGGGGGGCGTAGGAGGCTACACCTTC. Supplemented by reference TRBV7-8 and TRBJ1-2, the full variable domain reads GAGVSQSPRYKVAKRGQDVALRCDPISGHVSLFWYQQALGQGPEFLTYFQNEAQLDKSGLPSDRFFAERPEGSVSTLKIQRTQQEDSAVYLCASSQIQGGVGGYTFGSGTRLTVV.

This clone is a singleton in its sample. The CDR3 sequence is CATSRGTRDEAFF. CDR3 in DNA: TGTGCCACCAGCAGAGGCACCAGGGATGAAGCTTTCTTT. The chain employs TRBV15 and TRBJ1-1, with D perhaps matching TRBD1 (5 bases). CDR1 is LNHNV and CDR2 is YYDKDF in the germline V gene (reference sequence). V dropped 1 base and J dropped 7 bases, with 10 bases sitting between them. The CDR3 spans 13 residues. The entire variable domain, with the rest obtained from reference TRBV15 and TRBJ1-1, is as follows: DAMVIQNPRYQVTQFGKPVTLSCSQTLNHNVMYWYQQKSSQAPKLLFHYYDKDFNNEADTPDNFQSRRPNTSFCFLDIRSPGLGDTAMYLCATSRGTRDEAFFGQGTRLTVV.

The chain couples TRBV4-1 to TRBJ1-5, with D hard to call. CDR1 and CDR2 from the germline V gene are MGHRA and YSYEKL. Trimming shortened V by 4 bases and J by 3 bases, and 13 bases separated the two germline ends. CDR3 length equals 15 residues. CDR3 coding DNA: TGCGCCAGCAGCCCAAGCGGACGAATCAATCAGCCCCAGCATTTT. Translated: CASSPSGRINQPQHF.

This clone appeared a single time. This sequence joins TRBV3-1 (or the pseudogene TRBV3-2) and TRBJ2-5; a possible D gene is TRBD2 (6 bases). Germline V gives CDR1 LGHDT, CDR2 YNNKEL (reference sequence). V gave up 1 base and J gave up 7 bases, with 10 bases separating them. The CDR3 extends over 13 amino acids. CDR3 sequence reads: CASSQGGEGTQYF. The CDR3 DNA follows: TGTGCCAGCAGCCAAGGCGGGGAAGGGACCCAGTACTTC.

This CDR3 reads CASSFRDNTEAFF. CDR3 in DNA: TGTGCCAGCAGCTTCCGGGATAACACTGAAGCTTTCTTT. The chain combines TRBV11-1 with TRBJ1-1; the D is unclear. Germline-derived CDR1 and CDR2 are SGHAT and FQDESV (reference sequence). Trimming took 3 bases from V and 2 from J, leaving 7 bases between them. The CDR3 is made up of 13 amino acids.

This chain connects TRBV7-2 to TRBJ2-5; 9 nucleotides align to TRBD2. CDR1 SGHTA and CDR2 FQGNSA come from the germline V gene. The CDR3 spans 15 residues. After removal of 3 bases from V and 3 bases from J, the junction contained 5 bases not matched to a gene. The CDR3 sequence is CASSFRGGREETQYF. CDR3 coding DNA: TGTGCCAGCAGCTTTCGCGGCGGGAGGGAAGAGACCCAGTACTTC.

The chain is built from TRBV7-9 and TRBJ2-7; D call uncertain. Germline V lookup: CDR1 SEHNR, CDR2 FQNEAQ (reference sequence). The CDR3 consists of 14 residues. Between the trimmed V and J ends, which lost 1 base and 3 bases, there was a span of 10 bases. The CDR3 here is CASSLVQTNYEQYF. CDR3 nucleotides: TGTGCCAGCAGCTTAGTACAGACAAACTACGAGCAGTACTTC.

J is TRBJ2-1 and V is TRBV9, with a tentative D call TRBD2 (6 bases). V gave up 3 bases and J gave up 0 bases, with 7 bases separating them. This CDR3 region has 14 residues. Germline assignment: CDR1 SGDLS and CDR2 YYNGEE. The CDR3 is CASSGRGSYNEQFF. The DNA for the CDR3 is TGTGCCAGCAGCGGGCGGGGCTCCTACAATGAGCAGTTCTTC.

This clone has more than one count but fewer than ten. CDR3 coding DNA: TGTGCCAGCAGCAAAGCGACCTGGATCAGTGATAACAGGGGCAGGAACACCATATATTTT. Protein product: CASSKATWISDNRGRNTIYF. The chain couples TRBV21-1 to TRBJ1-3; TRBD1 is taken as the D call from the table, unchecked against the DNA. TRBV21-1 is a pseudogene segment. This CDR3 is built from 20 residues.

V usage is TRBV27 and J usage is TRBJ1-1; D is unclear. The germline gives CDR1 MNHEY, CDR2 SMNVEV (reference sequence). V was clipped by 6 bases and J by 3 bases, with 11 bases between them. The CDR3 is 13 residues long. The CDR3 nucleotides are TGTGCCAGCAGCAGGCTTTTCGACACTGAAGCTTTCTTT. Translated: CASSRLFDTEAFF.

The chain joins TRBV5-8 to TRBJ2-1, with 9 bases lining up with TRBD2. Germline V gives CDR1 SGHTS, CDR2 YDEGEE. The CDR3 extends over 17 amino acids. J lost 2 bases, V lost 0 bases, and 6 bases had no gene match. The CDR3 region is CASSLARASGAYNEQFF. Here the CDR3 DNA reads TGTGCCAGCAGCTTGGCCAGGGCTAGCGGGGCCTACAATGAGCAGTTCTTC.

The rearrangement joins TRBV6-5 to TRBJ1-5; D gene unclear. Germline V gene data show CDR1 as MNHEY and CDR2 as SVGAGI. The CDR3 is made up of 13 amino acids. The V end was cut by 2 bases, the J end by 6 bases, with 8 bases between. CDR3 in amino acids: CASSYVASQPQHF. The CDR3 nucleotides read TGTGCCAGCAGTTACGTGGCCAGTCAGCCCCAGCATTTT.

The chain carries TRBV7-9 and TRBJ1-5; maybe TRBD1 (5 bases). CDR3 length: 14 residues. V was shortened by 3 bases and J by 4 bases, with 10 bases between the two germline ends. Germline values: CDR1 SEHNR, CDR2 FQNEAQ (reference sequence). CDR3 DNA sequence: TGTGCCAGCAGCTTGGAAGGGGAAAATCAGCCCCAGCATTTT. Translating it yields CASSLEGENQPQHF.

This rearrangement joins TRBV19 to TRBJ1-4, with TRBD1 identical over 11 bases. The germline gives CDR1 LNHDA, CDR2 SQIVND (reference sequence). The ends lost 6 bases at V and 10 bases at J; junction bases unmatched: 10. This CDR3 has 15 amino acids. CDR3 DNA: TGTGCCAGTAGAGGTACCGGGACAGGGGGTGGAAAACTGTTTTTT. Amino acid sequence: CASRGTGTGGGKLFF.

The chain has TRBV9 and TRBJ1-3; 8 bases are a match to TRBD1. The CDR3 totals 16 residues. The V gene's germline CDR1 is SGDLS and CDR2 YYNGEE. The V and J ends lost 4 bases and 2 bases, in that order; junction bases with no gene match: 8. The CDR3 DNA is TGTGCCAGCAGCTCTAGGACAGGGAGAGCTGGAAACACCATATATTTT. This sequence encodes CASSSRTGRAGNTIYF.